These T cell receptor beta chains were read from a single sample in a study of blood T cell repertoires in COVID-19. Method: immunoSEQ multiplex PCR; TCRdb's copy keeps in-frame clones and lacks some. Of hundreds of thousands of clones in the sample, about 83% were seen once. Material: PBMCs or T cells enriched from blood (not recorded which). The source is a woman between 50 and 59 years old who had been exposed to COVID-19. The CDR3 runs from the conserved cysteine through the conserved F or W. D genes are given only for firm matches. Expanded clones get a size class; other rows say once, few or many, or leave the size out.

TGTGCCAGCAGCTTAGTCCCCACGACAGGGGCTGGAAACACCATATATTTT | CASSLVPTTGAGNTIYF | TRBD1 | TRBJ1-3 | TRBV7-2 | .
TGTGCCAGCTGTGCCTCGAGGACCGGGGAGCTGTTTTTT | CASCASRTGELFF | . | TRBJ2-2 | TRBV18 | .
TGTGCCAGTAGCATAGGGACAGCTTTGGGACGCATCGATGAGCAGTTCTTC | CASSIGTALGRIDEQFF | TRBD1 | TRBJ2-1 | TRBV19 | .
TGTGCCAGCAGTTTGGGTAGGGGTTTTGGTTCACCCCTCCACTTT | CASSLGRGFGSPLHF | . | TRBJ1-6 | TRBV6-5 | .
TGTGCCAGCAGCCCGAACATGCAAGAGACCCAGTACTTC | CASSPNMQETQYF | . | TRBJ2-5 | TRBV12-3/TRBV12-4 | .
TGTGCCAGCTCACCTTCCGGGACAGGGGTTTCACCCCTCCACTTT | CASSPSGTGVSPLHF | TRBD1 | TRBJ1-6 | TRBV18 | .
TGTGCCACCAGCAGAGTGGCAGGGGGCAATCAGCCCCAGCATTTT | CATSRVAGGNQPQHF | . | TRBJ1-5 | TRBV15 | once
TGTGCCAGTAGTTCTCTGGACAGGGATAATGAAAAACTGTTTTTT | CASSSLDRDNEKLFF | TRBD1 | TRBJ1-4 | TRBV19 | .
TGTGCCAGCAGCTTAGCCGGGACTAGTAGGGAAGCTTTCTTT | CASSLAGTSREAFF | . | TRBJ1-1 | TRBV11-2 | .
TGTGCCAGCTCACCACCGGTGGGGGGAACTGAAGCTTTCTTT | CASSPPVGGTEAFF | . | TRBJ1-1 | TRBV18 | .
TGTGCCAGCAGCCCCGGGACAGGGCACAATCAGCCCCAGCATTTT | CASSPGTGHNQPQHF | TRBD1 | TRBJ1-5 | TRBV7-9 | .
TGTGCCAGCAGTCCCAAGGACAGGGGTCAGCCCCAGCATTTT | CASSPKDRGQPQHF | TRBD1 | TRBJ1-5 | TRBV7-6 | .
TGTGCCAGCAGCCCTAAGTTTGGGACAGGGGGCTCGCATGGCTACACCTTC | CASSPKFGTGGSHGYTF | TRBD1 | TRBJ1-2 | TRBV7-8 | .
TGTGCCAGCAGCTTGCAGGGGAACTATGAGCAGTTCTTC | CASSLQGNYEQFF | . | TRBJ2-1 | TRBV5-5 | .
TGTGCCAGCTCGCCGGAGGTACGGGTAAACAATGAGCAGTTCTTC | CASSPEVRVNNEQFF | . | TRBJ2-1 | TRBV18 | .
TGTGCCAGCAGCTTTCTAACAGTAAACACTGAAGCTTTCTTT | CASSFLTVNTEAFF | . | TRBJ1-1 | TRBV5-5 | .
TGTGCCATCAAATACGGAGGACCCTATGGCTACACCTTC | CAIKYGGPYGYTF | . | TRBJ1-2 | TRBV10-3 | .
TGTGCCAGCAGCCTATATCTCTCTGGGGCCAACGTCCTGACTTTC | CASSLYLSGANVLTF | . | TRBJ2-6 | TRBV11-2 | .
TGTGCCAGCAGCTTGGTTCCCAGGGGGCATGGCTACACCTTC | CASSLVPRGHGYTF | TRBD1 | TRBJ1-2 | TRBV5-5 | .
TGCAGCGTTGAACAGCCGGGTCCCCCTTATGGCTACACCTTC | CSVEQPGPPYGYTF | . | TRBJ1-2 | TRBV29-1 | once
TGTGCCAGCAGCCGCCAAGGGACATCTAGCACAGATACGCAGTATTTT | CASSRQGTSSTDTQYF | . | TRBJ2-3 | TRBV7-2 | .
TGTGCGAGCGAAGGGGACAGGGGTTCACCCCTCCACTTT | CASEGDRGSPLHF | TRBD1 | TRBJ1-6 | TRBV2 | many
TGCAGTGCTAGTTTCGCGGGGACTGGAAACACCATATATTTT | CSASFAGTGNTIYF | . | TRBJ1-3 | TRBV20-1 | .
TGTGCCAGCAGCTTAGGTGGCGGCACCAATTCACCCCTCCACTTT | CASSLGGGTNSPLHF | . | TRBJ1-6 | TRBV7-9 | .
TGTGCCAGCAGCTTAACGCGGGGGGGAGCAGATACGCAGTATTTT | CASSLTRGGADTQYF | TRBD2 | TRBJ2-3 | TRBV13 | .
TGTGCCAGCTCAGTAGACAAGGGGGCAGATACGCAGTATTTT | CASSVDKGADTQYF | . | TRBJ2-3 | TRBV18 | .
TGTGCCACCAGCCTTGGGACTAGCGGGGGACTAGATACGCAGTATTTT | CATSLGTSGGLDTQYF | TRBD2 | TRBJ2-3 | TRBV15 | .
TGTGCCAGCAGAAGACAGGGGGAGGGGACCGGGGAGCTGTTTTTT | CASRRQGEGTGELFF | TRBD1 | TRBJ2-2 | TRBV6-5 | .
TGTGCCAGCTCACCACCGACAGCGAACACCGGGGAGCTGTTTTTT | CASSPPTANTGELFF | . | TRBJ2-2 | TRBV18 | .
TGTGCCAGCGGGGTCGGGGGGAACACTGAAGCTTTCTTT | CASGVGGNTEAFF | . | TRBJ1-1 | TRBV11-1 | once
TGTGCCAGCAGCCGACTAGCGGGGATCCAAGAGACCCAGTACTTC | CASSRLAGIQETQYF | TRBD2 | TRBJ2-5 | TRBV7-9 | .
TGTGCCAGCAGTGGACTAGCGGGCAGCCAAGAGACCCAGTACTTC | CASSGLAGSQETQYF | TRBD2 | TRBJ2-5 | TRBV6-1 | .
TGTGCCTGGAGTGTCCTAGGGGGCTCTGGAAACACCATATATTTT | CAWSVLGGSGNTIYF | . | TRBJ1-3 | TRBV30 | .
TGTGCCAGCAGCCTCTCCGAACAGTTCAATCAGCCCCAGCATTTT | CASSLSEQFNQPQHF | . | TRBJ1-5 | TRBV6-6 | .
TGTGCCGGTGAAGCCCGACCGGGACAGGATTTCTCCTATAATTCACCCCTCCACTTT | CAGEARPGQDFSYNSPLHF | TRBD1 | TRBJ1-6 | TRBV19 | .
TGTGCTAGTGGGGCGACAGGTAGGGGTTCACCCCTCCACTTT | CASGATGRGSPLHF | . | TRBJ1-6 | TRBV12-5 | few
TGTGCCAGCAGCCCCTCGGCCGGACAGGGCTTCTCTGGAAACACCATATATTTT | CASSPSAGQGFSGNTIYF | TRBD1 | TRBJ1-3 | TRBV13 | .
TGCGCCAGCAGCTTGGCGAGGGGGCCACGAGAAGCTTTCTTT | CASSLARGPREAFF | TRBD1 | TRBJ1-1 | TRBV5-1 | few
TGCGCCAGCAGCCAAGTAATAATAAGTCAGGAAGCTTTCTTT | CASSQVIISQEAFF | . | TRBJ1-1 | TRBV4-1 | few
TGTGCCAGCAGTTCGACTTATACTTACACAGATACGCAGTATTTT | CASSSTYTYTDTQYF | . | TRBJ2-3 | TRBV28 | .
TGTGCCAGCAGTTCGGAGGGAGGGAGCTCTGGGGCCAACGTCCTGACTTTC | CASSSEGGSSGANVLTF | TRBD2 | TRBJ2-6 | TRBV2 | .
TGCGCCAGCAGCTGGGGACAGGGGGCCGGCACCGGGGAGCTGTTTTTT | CASSWGQGAGTGELFF | TRBD1 | TRBJ2-2 | TRBV5-1 | .
TGTGCCAGCAGTCTTCAAGAGACCCAGTACTTC | CASSLQETQYF | . | TRBJ2-5 | TRBV28 | .
TGTGCCAGCTCACCAGGAGGGGCCAACACTGAAGCTTTCTTT | CASSPGGANTEAFF | . | TRBJ1-1 | TRBV18 | .
TGTGCCAGTAAGGAGGGTCCGAACACTGAAGCTTTCTTT | CASKEGPNTEAFF | . | TRBJ1-1 | TRBV19 | .
TGTGCCAGCAGCCTTCGCGGGACCTATGGCTACACCTTC | CASSLRGTYGYTF | . | TRBJ1-2 | TRBV6-5 | .
TGTGCCAGCAGCTTCTCCGGGACAGGAAGCTATGGCTACACCTTC | CASSFSGTGSYGYTF | TRBD1 | TRBJ1-2 | TRBV7-9 | .
TGTGCCAGAAGCTTGGTGGGCAGGGGGCGAAGGTCGGACCAGCCCCAGCATTTT | CARSLVGRGRRSDQPQHF | TRBD1 | TRBJ1-5 | TRBV5-3 | .
TGTGCCAGTAGTCCCCGGGGGACAGGGTCTGAAAAACTGTTTTTT | CASSPRGTGSEKLFF | TRBD1 | TRBJ1-4 | TRBV19 | .
TGTGCCAGCAGTTACGGTAGGGGAAGCAACTATGGCTACACCTTC | CASSYGRGSNYGYTF | . | TRBJ1-2 | TRBV6-5 | .
TGTGCCAGCACCCGCCGGAGCAGGGTGGCTGGGGCCAACGTCCTGACTTTC | CASTRRSRVAGANVLTF | . | TRBJ2-6 | TRBV7-2 | .
TGTGCCAGCAGCTTAGAGGGACTAATGAACACCGGGGAGCTGTTTTTT | CASSLEGLMNTGELFF | TRBD2 | TRBJ2-2 | TRBV7-9 | .
TGCAGCGTTGCTCTTAGGGGTCCCAATGAGCAGTTCTTC | CSVALRGPNEQFF | . | TRBJ2-1 | TRBV29-1 | once
TGTGCCAGCAGCCAAGGGGGCCTGAACACTGAAGCTTTCTTT | CASSQGGLNTEAFF | . | TRBJ1-1 | TRBV3-1/TRBV3-2 | .
TGTGCCAGCAGTTTGACGATTTCTCGGGGAACTTTCTTT | CASSLTISRGTFF | . | TRBJ1-1 | TRBV12-3/TRBV12-4 | .
TGTGCTAGTGGTTTGGTAGACAGGGGCACTGAAGCTTTCTTT | CASGLVDRGTEAFF | TRBD1 | TRBJ1-1 | TRBV12-5 | .
TGCGCCAGCAGCCCCGGCCCGACTCGCGAGCAGTACTTC | CASSPGPTREQYF | . | TRBJ2-7 | TRBV10-1 | few
TGTGCCAGCAGACCTGACAGGGGTAGTGGCTACACCTTC | CASRPDRGSGYTF | TRBD1 | TRBJ1-2 | TRBV5-6 | once
TGCGCCAGCAGCGACTCCGGGACAGGGGGCACTGAAGCTTTCTTT | CASSDSGTGGTEAFF | TRBD1 | TRBJ1-1 | TRBV4-1 | .
TGTGCCTGGAGTCCTATACTAGCGGGGGAAACTGAGACCCAGTACTTC | CAWSPILAGETETQYF | TRBD2 | TRBJ2-5 | TRBV30 | few